This section outlines one T cell receptor beta chain sequence together with its context. It has no known antigen specificity. Base qualities are not recorded, but no much larger clone differs from it by a single base. This sample is drawn from a study of blood T cell repertoires in COVID-19 (dated by TCRdb to between 2020 and 2021). General notes on the study: Samples from collaborators originated in the United States, Italy and Spain and spanned both the acute and convalescent phases of COVID-19. The prospective study material was composed of cDNA or gDNA derived from T cells, B-cell-depleted T cells, or PBMCs. The dataset comprised deeply sampled blood TCRbeta repertoires from subjects exposed to, actively infected with, or recovered from COVID-19. The repertoires were released in a freely available public database meant as a resource for research on the immune response to SARS-CoV-2. Samples were obtained from the ongoing ImmuneRACE study (first 160 participants) and from about 1,300 subjects provided by 6 global collaborators. Sample metadata almost always included a de-identified subject ID, COVID-19 status, age in years and sex. Where available, HLA class I and class II types were obtained from metadata supplied by the sample provider rather than from assay-based typing.

TCRbeta CDR3 regions were amplified from genomic DNA using the immunoSEQ Assay, a bias-controlled multiplex PCR. The paper's processing steps were these. The number of nucleated cells in each sample was estimated by amplification of reference gene primers within the assay. To quantify the absolute abundance of each unique TCRbeta CDR3 rearrangement, sequence reads were collapsed and filtered. Productive Simpson clonality was computed per sample as the square root of Simpson's diversity index over productive rearrangements. In TCRdb, the immuneACCESS table is reduced to in-frame sequences with V and J assigned. These tables do not hold every clone; where another copy was compared, an unresolved V gene accounts for under half, and the others remain unexplained. Clonal size and the V and J genes are those of that table, whereas D and trimming came from the DNA. For this sample there are 60,000 to 65,000 clones; roughly four fifths appear just once. The ten largest make up around a sixth of the sample.

V and J are truncated by 0 bases and 4 bases respectively, leaving an intervening sequence of 7 bases. CDR1 is given as SGHNT and CDR2 as YYREEE, both from the germline V gene (reference sequence). Reading from cysteine to phenylalanine, the CDR3 counts 14 amino acids. Just the 42-base CDR3 DNA is kept, in frame starting at base 1. Collaborating institutions collected whole blood in K2EDTA tubes following their own protocols. For TCRbeta analysis, collaborators shipped samples in one of three forms: frozen whole blood, isolated PBMCs, or DNA extracted from either of those sample types. General findings and caveats noted by the study authors: Clinical and demographic metadata were provided uncurated, with the amount varying by source and participant.

The rearranged chain carries TRBV5-4 and TRBJ2-2, with TRBD2 perhaps the D gene, on 5 matching bases. The sequence was obtained from a man in his sixties with acute or convalescent COVID-19. Sequenced input: peripheral blood. The CDR3 reads CASSLDGITGELFF. The DNA sequence is given as TGTGCCAGCAGCTTGGACGGGATCACCGGGGAGCTGTTTTTT.